This T cell receptor beta chain comes out of a study of shared clonotypes between healthy human individuals. Method: immunoSEQ multiplex PCR; TCRdb's copy keeps in-frame clones and lacks some. The data hold over 850,000 clones, with approximately 80% observed a single time. The source of this sequence is a man aged 18 to 35 in good health. Some clones in this sample may be carry-over from other donors' samples. Input material: memory CD4+ T cells from PBMCs. Documented subset: CD45RA-negative fraction.

CDR3 in DNA: TGTGCCAGCAGCCCCGGGGACAGGGATAATCAGCCCCAGCATTTT. Protein: CASSPGDRDNQPQHF. The genes are TRBV28 and TRBJ1-5; 9 positions match TRBD1. The CDR3 runs to 15 residues. With 6 bases clipped from V and 4 bases from J, the junction kept 7 bases outside the gene matches. Germline CDR1 is MDHEN and CDR2 is SYDVKM. Full variable domain (remainder filled in from reference TRBV28 and TRBJ1-5): DVKVTQSSRYLVKRTGEKVFLECVQDMDHENMFWYRQDPGLGLRLIYFSYDVKMKEKGDIPEGYSVSREKKERFSLILESASTNQTSMYLCASSPGDRDNQPQHFGDGTRLSIL.